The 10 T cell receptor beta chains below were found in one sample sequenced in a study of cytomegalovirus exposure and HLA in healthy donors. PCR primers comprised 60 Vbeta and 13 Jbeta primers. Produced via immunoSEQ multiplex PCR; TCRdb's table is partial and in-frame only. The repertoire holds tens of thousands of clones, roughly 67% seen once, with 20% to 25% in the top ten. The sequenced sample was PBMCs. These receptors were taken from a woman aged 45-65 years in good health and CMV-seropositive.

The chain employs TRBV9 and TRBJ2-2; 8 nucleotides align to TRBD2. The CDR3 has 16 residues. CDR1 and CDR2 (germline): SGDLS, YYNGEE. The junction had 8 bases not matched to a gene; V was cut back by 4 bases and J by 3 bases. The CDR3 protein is CASSPEAGGYTGELFF. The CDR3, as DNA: TGTGCCAGCAGCCCCGAGGCGGGGGGTTACACCGGGGAGCTGTTTTTT.

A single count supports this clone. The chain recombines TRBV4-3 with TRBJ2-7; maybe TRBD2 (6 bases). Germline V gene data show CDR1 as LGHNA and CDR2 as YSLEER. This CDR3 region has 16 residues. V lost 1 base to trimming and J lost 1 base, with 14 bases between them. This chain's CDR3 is CASSQALTGGSYEQYF. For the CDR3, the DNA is TGCGCCAGCAGCCAAGCTCTTACCGGGGGATCCTACGAGCAGTACTTC.

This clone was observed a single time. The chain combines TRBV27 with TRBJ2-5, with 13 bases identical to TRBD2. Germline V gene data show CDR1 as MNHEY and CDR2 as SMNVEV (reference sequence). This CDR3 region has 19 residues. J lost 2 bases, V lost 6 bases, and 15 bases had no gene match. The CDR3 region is CASSLIGPGTSGEQETQYF. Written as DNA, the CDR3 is TGTGCCAGCAGCCTTATCGGTCCCGGGACTAGCGGGGAGCAAGAGACCCAGTACTTC.

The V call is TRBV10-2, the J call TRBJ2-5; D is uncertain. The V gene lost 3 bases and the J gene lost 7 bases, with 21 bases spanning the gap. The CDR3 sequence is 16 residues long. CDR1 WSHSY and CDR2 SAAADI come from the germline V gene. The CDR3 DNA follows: TGCGCCAGCAGTGATCTCGAAACGACCCGACTCGGGACCCAGTACTTC. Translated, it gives CASSDLETTRLGTQYF.

The CDR3 DNA is TGCGCCAGCAGCCAAGATAGGACATGGAACACTGAAGCTTTCTTT. The encoded protein is CASSQDRTWNTEAFF. The chain links TRBV4-1 to TRBJ1-1, with D tentatively TRBD1 (5 bases). This CDR3 is built from 15 residues. Trimming took off 0 bases at V and 1 base at J, with 9 bases between the two ends. The germline V gene encodes CDR1 MGHRA and CDR2 YSYEKL.

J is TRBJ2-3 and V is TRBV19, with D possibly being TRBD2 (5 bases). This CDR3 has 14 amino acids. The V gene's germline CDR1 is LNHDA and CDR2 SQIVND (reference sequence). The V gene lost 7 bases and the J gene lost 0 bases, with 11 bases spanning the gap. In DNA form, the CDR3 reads TGTGCCAGTAATCGAGGGCTTAGCACAGATACGCAGTATTTT. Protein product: CASNRGLSTDTQYF.

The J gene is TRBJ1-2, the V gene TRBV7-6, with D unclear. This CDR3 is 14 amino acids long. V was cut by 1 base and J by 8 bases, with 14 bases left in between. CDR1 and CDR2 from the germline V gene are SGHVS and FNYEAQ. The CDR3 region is CASSLGFQEGGYTF. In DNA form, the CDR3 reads TGTGCCAGCAGCTTAGGGTTCCAGGAGGGAGGCTACACCTTC.

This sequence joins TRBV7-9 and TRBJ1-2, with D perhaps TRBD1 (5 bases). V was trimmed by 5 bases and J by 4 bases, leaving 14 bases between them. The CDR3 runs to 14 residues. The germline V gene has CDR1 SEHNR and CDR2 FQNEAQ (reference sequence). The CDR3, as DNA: TGTGCCAGCAGCCCCCTGATCACAGGCTATGGCTACACCTTC. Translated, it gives CASSPLITGYGYTF.

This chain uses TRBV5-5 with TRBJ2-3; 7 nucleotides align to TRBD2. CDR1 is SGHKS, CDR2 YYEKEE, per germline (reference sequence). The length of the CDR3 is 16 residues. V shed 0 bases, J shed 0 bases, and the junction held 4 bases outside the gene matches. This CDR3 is CASSLGGGTSTDTQYF. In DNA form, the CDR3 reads TGTGCCAGCAGCTTGGGCGGGGGAACTAGCACAGATACGCAGTATTTT.

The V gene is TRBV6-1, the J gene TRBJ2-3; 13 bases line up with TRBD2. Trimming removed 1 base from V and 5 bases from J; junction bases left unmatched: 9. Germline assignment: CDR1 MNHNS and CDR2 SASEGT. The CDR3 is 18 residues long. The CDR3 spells CASSEVVTSGGRVDTQYF. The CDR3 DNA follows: TGTGCCAGCAGTGAAGTTGTGACTAGCGGGGGGCGGGTAGATACGCAGTATTTT.